The rows below give T cell receptor beta chains drawn from one sample of a study of T cells in localized non-small cell lung cancer. Assay: immunoSEQ multiplex PCR; the TCRdb copy retains only in-frame clones and omits some. The sample has approximately 81,000 clones, 88% seen once; the top ten hold more than 20%. Sample: peripheral blood, taken before any cancer treatment. These receptors originate from a woman aged 40-69 years with stage I squamous cell lung carcinoma. Each CDR3 is given with its conserved first and last residue. The D gene is left open where the match is weak. Clone size is stated in some rows and not others, as once, few, many or a class when expanded.

TRBV4-2,TRBJ1-2,-,-,CASSQRTEGYTF,TGTGCCAGCAGCCAACGGACGGAAGGCTACACCTTC
TRBV5-1,TRBJ2-7,TRBD2,-,CASSLGLAGGRYEQYF,TGCGCCAGCAGCTTGGGACTAGCGGGGGGGCGGTACGAGCAGTACTTC
TRBV7-9,TRBJ1-4,-,-,CASSLGAGEEKLFF,TGTGCCAGCAGCTTAGGAGCAGGAGAAGAAAAACTGTTTTTT
TRBV28,TRBJ1-3,TRBD1,-,CASSFQGGSGNTIYF,TGTGCCAGCAGTTTCCAGGGGGGCTCTGGAAACACCATATATTTT
TRBV2,TRBJ2-1,-,-,CASIGSIEQFF,TGTGCCAGCATCGGTAGTATTGAGCAGTTCTTC
TRBV30,TRBJ1-2,TRBD1,-,CAWSPRGVGYTF,TGTGCCTGGAGTCCCAGGGGGGTTGGCTACACCTTC
TRBV7-2,TRBJ2-7,TRBD1,-,CASSPAGTGAYEQYF,TGTGCCAGCAGCCCGGCCGGGACAGGAGCCTACGAGCAGTACTTC
TRBV4-1,TRBJ1-1,-,-,CASSRREDTEAFF,TGCGCCAGCAGCCGGAGGGAGGACACTGAAGCTTTCTTT
TRBV9,TRBJ1-4,-,-,CASSAGFRANEKLFF,TGTGCCAGCAGTGCGGGGTTTCGGGCTAATGAAAAACTGTTTTTT
TRBV4-1,TRBJ2-2,-,once,CASSPTGTNTGELFF,TGCGCCAGCAGTCCGACGGGCACGAACACCGGGGAGCTGTTTTTT
TRBV2,TRBJ2-2,-,few,CASSDRTNIGELFF,TGTGCCAGCAGTGACCGGACAAACATCGGGGAGCTGTTTTTT
TRBV6-5,TRBJ1-2,TRBD1,-,CASRLGTAGGYTF,TGTGCCAGCAGGCTAGGGACAGCTGGTGGCTACACCTTC
TRBV5-5,TRBJ1-1,-,-,CASSLQGRRQNTEAFF,TGTGCCAGCAGCTTGCAGGGGAGACGGCAGAACACTGAAGCTTTCTTT
TRBV6-6,TRBJ2-7,TRBD1,-,CASNRWGQRSYEQYF,TGTGCCAGCAACCGGTGGGGACAGCGTTCCTACGAGCAGTACTTC
TRBV5-1,TRBJ1-2,TRBD1,-,CASSLGDREAHGYTF,TGCGCCAGCAGCTTAGGGGACAGGGAGGCCCATGGCTACACCTTC
TRBV7-2,TRBJ1-2,TRBD1,-,CASSFAGGAFGYTF,TGTGCCAGCAGCTTTGCAGGGGGCGCATTTGGCTACACCTTC
TRBV5-8,TRBJ1-1,-,-,CASSLMGGRTEAFF,TGTGCCAGCAGCTTGATGGGGGGTCGAACTGAAGCTTTCTTT
TRBV6-5,TRBJ1-6,TRBD1,-,CASSQGQGGRSPLHF,TGTGCCAGCAGCCAGGGACAGGGGGGTCGGTCACCCCTCCACTTT